Below, 29 T cell receptor beta chains from the same sample are listed, as sequenced in a study of blood T cell repertoires in COVID-19. Sequencing was performed with immunoSEQ multiplex PCR; in TCRdb, only in-frame clones are kept and a portion is missing. The sample has about 400,000 clones, roughly 90% seen once. Sequencing was done on a sample of PBMCs or T cells enriched from blood (not recorded which). Receptors were obtained from a middle-aged woman with acute COVID-19.

The chain uses TRBV5-5 and TRBJ1-2; tentatively, D is TRBD1 (6 bases). This CDR3 region has 15 residues. V was shortened by 0 bases and J by 4 bases, with 13 bases between the two germline ends. Germline V lookup: CDR1 SGHKS, CDR2 YYEKEE (reference sequence). The CDR3 DNA reads as TGTGCCAGCAGCTTGGGGCCAGGGGTTGGCTATGGCTACACCTTC. Encoded protein: CASSLGPGVGYGYTF.

The CDR3 sequence: CASSLSVRGQPQHF. CDR3 bases: TGTGCCAGCAGCTTAAGTGTCAGGGGTCAGCCCCAGCATTTT. The chain couples TRBV7-9 to TRBJ1-5; perhaps TRBD1 as D (6 bases). V lost 2 bases and J 6 bases, leaving 11 bases between the germline ends. The germline V gene has CDR1 SEHNR and CDR2 FQNEAQ (reference sequence). The CDR3 spans 14 residues.

CDR3 in amino acids: CAWSGGGTNYGYTF. CDR3 nucleotides: TGTGCCTGGAGCGGGGGGGGTACGAACTATGGCTACACCTTC. This chain joins TRBV30 and TRBJ1-2, with a tentative D call TRBD1 (5 bases). In germline, CDR1 is GTSNPN, CDR2 SVGIG (reference sequence). CDR3 length: 14 residues. The germline V and J ends were trimmed by 3 bases and 2 bases, with 13 bases remaining between them.

This chain uses TRBV3-1 (or the pseudogene TRBV3-2) with TRBJ2-3; TRBD1 is a possible D gene (5 bases). Germline V lookup: CDR1 LGHDT, CDR2 YNNKEL (reference sequence). The CDR3 contains 15 residues. Trimming removed 4 bases from V and 3 bases from J, with 14 bases in between. CDR3 region: CASSPWQGGTDTQYF. The DNA for the CDR3 is TGTGCCAGCAGCCCCTGGCAGGGTGGGACAGATACGCAGTATTTT.

This sequence joins TRBV2 and TRBJ1-4; 7 bases line up with TRBD1. This CDR3 is built from 14 residues. V gave up 7 bases and J gave up 5 bases; unmatched junction bases: 7. The germline CDR1 and CDR2 sequences are SNHLY and FYNNEI. Here the CDR3 reads CASKGTEANEKLFF. In DNA, the CDR3 is TGTGCCAGCAAGGGGACAGAAGCAAATGAAAAACTGTTTTTT.

This chain uses TRBV11-2 with TRBJ2-6, with 10 bases matching TRBD1. The CDR3 loop spans 18 amino acids. The germline gives CDR1 SGHAT, CDR2 FQNNGV. J lost 2 bases, V lost 5 bases, and 9 bases had no gene match. This CDR3 is CASSQRDRGVPGANVLTF. In DNA form, the CDR3 reads TGTGCCAGCAGCCAGCGGGACAGGGGAGTCCCTGGGGCCAACGTCCTGACTTTC.

This clone has a handful of counts. The rearrangement joins TRBV7-6 to TRBJ2-5; 15 positions agree with TRBD2. Germline CDR1 is SGHVS and CDR2 is FNYEAQ. The CDR3 runs 17 residues. The junction had 9 bases not matched to a gene; V was cut back by 5 bases and J by 5 bases. The CDR3 spells CASSPGGLAGGLETQYF. The CDR3 DNA is TGTGCCAGCAGCCCGGGGGGACTAGCGGGGGGTCTGGAGACCCAGTACTTC.

The chain uses TRBV7-9 and TRBJ1-2; 7 bases map to TRBD1. The V gene end was trimmed by 0 bases and the J gene end by 7 bases; junction bases not matched to a gene: 8. The CDR3 is made up of 15 amino acids. Germline CDR1 is SEHNR and CDR2 is FQNEAQ (reference sequence). The CDR3 loop is CASSLAPGGKGGYTF. The CDR3 DNA follows: TGTGCCAGCAGCTTAGCTCCAGGGGGGAAGGGTGGCTACACCTTC.

The rearrangement joins TRBV5-4 to TRBJ1-5, with D perhaps matching TRBD1 (5 bases). Per the germline V gene, CDR1 is SGHNT and CDR2 is YYREEE (reference sequence). The CDR3 has 14 residues. V dropped 2 bases and J dropped 4 bases, with 10 bases sitting between them. The CDR3 loop reads CASSFQGRNQPQHF. CDR3 DNA sequence: TGTGCCAGCAGCTTTCAGGGCCGGAATCAGCCCCAGCATTTT.

This chain links TRBV29-1 with TRBJ1-1, with D tentatively TRBD1 (5 bases). In germline, CDR1 is SQVTM, CDR2 ANQGSEA. This CDR3 region has 13 residues. Deletions cut 3 bases from V and 1 base from J, with 9 bases between. CDR3 sequence: CSVDWTSNTEAFF. DNA for the CDR3: TGCAGCGTTGATTGGACATCGAACACTGAAGCTTTCTTT. Combining the CDR3 with reference TRBV29-1 and TRBJ1-1 gives the whole variable domain SAVISQKPSRDICQRGTSLTIQCQVDSQVTMMFWYRQQPGQSLTLIATANQGSEATYESGFVIDKFPISRPNLTFSTLTVSNMSPEDSSIYLCSVDWTSNTEAFFGQGTRLTVV.

This clone was seen just once. V gene TRBV7-6 combines with J gene TRBJ2-3, with no clear D. CDR1 SGHVS and CDR2 FNYEAQ come from the germline V gene. CDR3 length: 17 amino acids. Trimming took off 3 bases at V and 4 bases at J, with 20 bases between the two ends. As DNA, the CDR3 is TGTGCCAGCAGCTTGCTACAGATTGGCCTTATGGCAGATACGCAGTATTTT. It yields the protein CASSLLQIGLMADTQYF.

The chain joins TRBV3-1 (or the pseudogene TRBV3-2) to TRBJ2-3, with D perhaps TRBD2 (7 bases). V gave up 1 base and J gave up 4 bases, with 12 bases separating them. CDR3 length: 15 amino acids. The germline CDR1 and CDR2 sequences are LGHDT and YNNKEL (reference sequence). Written as DNA, the CDR3 is TGTGCCAGCAGCCAAGGACGCGGGGGCTCAGATACGCAGTATTTT. Its protein is CASSQGRGGSDTQYF.

The rearrangement joins TRBV3-1 (or the pseudogene TRBV3-2) to TRBJ2-1, with 10 bases that match TRBD2. Germline loops: CDR1 LGHDT, CDR2 YNNKEL (reference sequence). This CDR3 contains 16 residues. J gave up 4 bases and V 0 bases, and 3 bases lay outside the gene matches. CDR3 nucleotide sequence: TGTGCCAGCAGCCAAGATGGACTAGCGGCTTACAATGAGCAGTTCTTC. The encoded protein is CASSQDGLAAYNEQFF.

This clone was seen once. The chain couples TRBV10-3 to TRBJ1-2; D uncertain. This CDR3 is built from 14 residues. Germline lookup yields CDR1 ENHRY and CDR2 SYGVKD. Deletions cut 6 bases from V and 3 bases from J, with 14 bases between. This chain's CDR3 is CAIRVGALDYGYTF. CDR3 in DNA: TGTGCCATCAGAGTGGGAGCATTAGACTATGGCTACACCTTC.

This sequence joins TRBV5-1 and TRBJ1-3, with 7 bases aligning to TRBD1. Germline CDR1 SGHRS, CDR2 YFSETQ. The V and J ends lost 0 bases and 0 bases, in that order; junction bases with no gene match: 6. The CDR3 runs 17 residues. CDR3 protein: CASSLAGGLPSGNTIYF. Written as DNA, the CDR3 is TGCGCCAGCAGCTTGGCAGGGGGGCTTCCCTCTGGAAACACCATATATTTT.

This chain joins TRBV9 and TRBJ2-7; D is perhaps TRBD2 (7 bases). The germline V and J ends were trimmed by 7 bases and 5 bases, with 13 bases remaining between them. The CDR3 runs to 12 residues. Germline V CDR1 and CDR2: SGDLS, YYNGEE. CDR3 nucleotide sequence: TGTGCCAGCGGGAGGGGGAACGACGAGCAGTACTTC. Its translation is CASGRGNDEQYF.

The chain uses TRBV19 and TRBJ2-2; 8 bases line up with TRBD1. The V gene's germline CDR1 is LNHDA and CDR2 SQIVND (reference sequence). Unmatched junction bases numbered 10, after V lost 8 bases and J lost 2 bases. This CDR3 comprises 16 residues. The CDR3 region has the DNA TGTGCCAGTCTGGACAGGGAGCGCCTTAACACCGGGGAGCTGTTTTTT. This encodes CASLDRERLNTGELFF.

This chain uses TRBV6-5 with TRBJ1-2, with D tentatively TRBD1 (5 bases). This CDR3 spans 13 amino acids. Trimming stripped 6 bases from V and 7 bases from J, with 15 bases between. In germline, CDR1 is MNHEY, CDR2 SVGAGI. The CDR3 loop is CASSPPGRSGYTF. The CDR3 coding sequence is TGTGCCAGCAGCCCCCCAGGGCGAAGTGGCTACACCTTC.

This chain uses TRBV29-1 with TRBJ2-1, with D possibly being TRBD2 (5 bases). This CDR3 has 13 amino acids. The germline gives CDR1 SQVTM, CDR2 ANQGSEA. Trimming pared 4 bases from V and 0 bases from J, leaving 7 bases between. CDR3 nucleotides: TGCAGCGTTGCTCGGGGCTCCTACAATGAGCAGTTCTTC. This sequence encodes CSVARGSYNEQFF.

V is TRBV12-3 or TRBV12-4 and J is TRBJ1-6; 7 bases align to TRBD1. J was trimmed by 7 bases and V by 8 bases; bases with no gene match: 5. The CDR3 is made up of 13 amino acids. CDR3 in DNA: TGTGCCAGCCGCGACAGGGCGAATTCACCCCTCCACTTT. Protein sequence: CASRDRANSPLHF.

The V and J genes are TRBV3-1 (or the pseudogene TRBV3-2) and TRBJ2-7; 13 bases agree with TRBD2. The CDR3 consists of 16 residues. Looked up from germline, CDR1 is LGHDT and CDR2 is YNNKEL (reference sequence). V lost 4 bases to trimming and J lost 1 base; unmatched junction nucleotides: 4. The CDR3, as DNA: TGTGCCAGCAGCCTAACTAGCGGGGGGGGATCCTACGAGCAGTACTTC. It codes for CASSLTSGGGSYEQYF.

This clone was detected a few times. V usage is TRBV5-1 and J usage is TRBJ1-2; TRBD1 is a possible D gene (5 bases). This CDR3 region has 15 residues. V was cut by 0 bases and J by 3 bases, with 12 bases left in between. The V gene's germline CDR1 is SGHRS and CDR2 YFSETQ. The CDR3 bases are TGCGCCAGCAGCTTGGGCGGGGCAAAGGACTATGGCTACACCTTC. Its protein is CASSLGGAKDYGYTF. Drawing the rest from reference TRBV5-1 and TRBJ1-2, the complete variable domain is KAGVTQTPRYLIKTRGQQVTLSCSPISGHRSVSWYQQTPGQGLQFLFEYFSETQRNKGNFPGRFSGRQFSNSRSEMNVSTLELGDSALYLCASSLGGAKDYGYTFGSGTRLTVV.

The V gene is TRBV6-1, the J gene TRBJ2-2, with 8 bases matching TRBD1. The germline V gene encodes CDR1 MNHNS and CDR2 SASEGT. This CDR3 comprises 15 residues. V lost 2 bases to trimming and J lost 4 bases; unmatched junction nucleotides: 3. The CDR3 spells CASSERDRGTGELFF. The CDR3 DNA reads TGTGCCAGCAGTGAACGAGACAGGGGCACCGGGGAGCTGTTTTTT.

The rearrangement uses TRBV27 and TRBJ1-1, with unresolved D. The CDR3 covers 14 residues. The V end was cut by 10 bases, the J end by 1 base, with 16 bases between. CDR1 and CDR2 (germline): MNHEY, SMNVEV (reference sequence). This CDR3 is CATRRAGENTEAFF. CDR3 nucleotides: TGTGCCACGAGGCGGGCAGGAGAGAACACTGAAGCTTTCTTT.

The rearrangement uses TRBV11-2 and TRBJ2-7; 9 nucleotides align to TRBD1. Trimming took 2 bases from V and 3 from J; bases not matched to a gene: 2. The CDR3 has 14 amino acids. Germline assignment: CDR1 SGHAT and CDR2 FQNNGV. CDR3 in amino acids: CASSLWGQGYEQYF. The CDR3 DNA reads TGTGCCAGCAGCTTATGGGGACAGGGCTACGAGCAGTACTTC.

The chain couples TRBV2 to TRBJ1-1; D is undetermined. The CDR3 has 9 residues. Germline lookup yields CDR1 SNHLY and CDR2 FYNNEI. Trimming took off 8 bases at V and 8 bases at J, with 6 bases between the two ends. CDR3 sequence: CASSREAFF. The CDR3 DNA reads TGTGCCAGCTCGCGGGAAGCTTTCTTT.

The V gene is TRBV3-1 (or the pseudogene TRBV3-2), the J gene TRBJ2-2; tentative D call: TRBD2 (5 bases). Germline V gene lookup returns CDR1 LGHDT and CDR2 YNNKEL (reference sequence). V lost 2 bases to trimming and J lost 6 bases, with 10 bases between them. The CDR3 spans 14 residues. The CDR3 sequence: CASSQTGSSGELFF. The CDR3 DNA reads as TGTGCCAGCAGCCAAACGGGAAGTTCCGGGGAGCTGTTTTTT.

This clone was detected once. The chain joins TRBV6-1 to TRBJ2-3; possibly TRBD1 for D (7 bases). The CDR3 consists of 16 residues. CDR1 is MNHNS, CDR2 SASEGT, per germline. Trimming removed 0 bases from V and 0 bases from J, with 10 bases in between. The CDR3 sequence: CASSEARGQSTDTQYF. DNA of the CDR3: TGTGCCAGCAGTGAAGCGCGGGGACAGAGCACAGATACGCAGTATTTT.

The chain recombines TRBV3-1 (or the pseudogene TRBV3-2) with TRBJ2-3, with D possibly matching TRBD1 (6 bases). The CDR3 is made up of 16 amino acids. Looked up from germline, CDR1 is LGHDT and CDR2 is YNNKEL (reference sequence). V shed 1 base and J shed 5 bases, with 16 bases lying between them. The CDR3 DNA is TGTGCCAGCAGCCAAGTTAGTGGGGGCCTTGAAGATACGCAGTATTTT. It translates to CASSQVSGGLEDTQYF.